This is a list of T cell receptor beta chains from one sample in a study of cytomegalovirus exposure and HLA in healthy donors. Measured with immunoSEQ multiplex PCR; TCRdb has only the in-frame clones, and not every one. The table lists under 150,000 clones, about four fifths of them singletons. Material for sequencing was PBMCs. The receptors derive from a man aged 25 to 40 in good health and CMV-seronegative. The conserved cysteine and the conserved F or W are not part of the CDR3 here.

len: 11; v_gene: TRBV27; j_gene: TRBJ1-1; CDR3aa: ASSRRGVEEAF
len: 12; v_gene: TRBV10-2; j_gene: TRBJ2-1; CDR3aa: ASAWDREFNEQF
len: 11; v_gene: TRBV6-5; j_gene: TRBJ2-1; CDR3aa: ASSYALYNEQF
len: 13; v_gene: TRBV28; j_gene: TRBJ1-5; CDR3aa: ASSLVQGGNQPQH
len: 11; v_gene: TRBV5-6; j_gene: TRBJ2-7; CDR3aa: ASRPGQSYEQY
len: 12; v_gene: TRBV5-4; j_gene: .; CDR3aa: ASSPGGVTYEQY
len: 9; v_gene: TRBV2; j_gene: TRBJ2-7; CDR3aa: ASKQSYEQY
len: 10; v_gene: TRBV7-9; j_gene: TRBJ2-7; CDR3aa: ASSFPGTSEY
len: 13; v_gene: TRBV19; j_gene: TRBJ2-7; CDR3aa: ASSIGTSLSYEQY
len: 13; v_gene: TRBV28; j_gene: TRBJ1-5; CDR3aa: ASSPRGGSHQPQN
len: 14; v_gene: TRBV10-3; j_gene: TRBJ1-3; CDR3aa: AISTLTGLSGNTIY
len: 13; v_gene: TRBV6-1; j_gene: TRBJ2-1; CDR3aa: ASTSGRAPYNEQF
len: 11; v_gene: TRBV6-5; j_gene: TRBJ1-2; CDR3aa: ASSYQGGYGYT
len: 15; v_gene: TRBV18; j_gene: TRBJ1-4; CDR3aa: ASSPLNRGQSNEKLF
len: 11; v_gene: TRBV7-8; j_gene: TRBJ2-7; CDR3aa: ASSTRGRVEQY
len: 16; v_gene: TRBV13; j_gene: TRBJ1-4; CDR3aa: ASSFFLSDRDKREKLF
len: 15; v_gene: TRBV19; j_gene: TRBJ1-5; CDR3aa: ASSMLQAFSSNQPQH
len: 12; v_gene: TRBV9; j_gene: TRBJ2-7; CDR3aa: ASSVGLADYEQY
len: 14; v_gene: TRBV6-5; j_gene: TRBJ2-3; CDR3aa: ASSYRTSGSGVTQY
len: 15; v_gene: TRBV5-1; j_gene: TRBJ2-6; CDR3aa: ASSVGQSHSGANVLT
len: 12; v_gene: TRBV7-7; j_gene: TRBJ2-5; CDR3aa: ASSRDRGEETQY
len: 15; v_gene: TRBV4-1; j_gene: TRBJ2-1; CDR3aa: ASSQSPRDSAYNEQF
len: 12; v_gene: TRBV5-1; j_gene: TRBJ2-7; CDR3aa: ASSERGDPYEQY
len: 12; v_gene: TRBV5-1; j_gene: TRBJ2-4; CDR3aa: ASSPDRVENIQY
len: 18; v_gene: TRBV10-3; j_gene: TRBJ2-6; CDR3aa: AISESQGGQVISGANVLT
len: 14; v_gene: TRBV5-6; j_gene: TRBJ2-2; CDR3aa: ASRLTGGSFTGELF
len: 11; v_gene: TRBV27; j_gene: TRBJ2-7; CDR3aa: ASRRGEGGEQY
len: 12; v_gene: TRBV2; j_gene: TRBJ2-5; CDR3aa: ASYLRGFEETQY
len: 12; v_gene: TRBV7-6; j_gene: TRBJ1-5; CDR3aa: ASSQEGGNQPQH
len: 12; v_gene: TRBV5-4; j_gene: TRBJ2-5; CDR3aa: ASSLARKQETQY
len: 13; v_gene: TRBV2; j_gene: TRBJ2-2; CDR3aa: ASSPGTGYPGELF
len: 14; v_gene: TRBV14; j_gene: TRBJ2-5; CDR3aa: ASSPGLAGQGETQY
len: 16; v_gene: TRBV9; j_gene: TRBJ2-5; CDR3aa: ASARGDRGRTVQETQY
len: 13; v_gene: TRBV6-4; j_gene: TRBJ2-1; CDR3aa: ASSDGLADYNEQF
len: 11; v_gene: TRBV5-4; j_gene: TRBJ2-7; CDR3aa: ASSSDRGGEQY
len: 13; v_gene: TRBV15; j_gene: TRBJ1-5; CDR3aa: ATSVGQLSNQPQH
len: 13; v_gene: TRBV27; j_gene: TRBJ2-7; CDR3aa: ASSRLAGGTYEQY
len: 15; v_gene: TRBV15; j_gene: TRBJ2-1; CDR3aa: ATSPRPGSTPLNEQF
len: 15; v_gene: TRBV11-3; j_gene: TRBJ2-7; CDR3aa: ASSLGGPGQGNNEQY
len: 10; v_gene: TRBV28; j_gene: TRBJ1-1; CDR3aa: ASTGGPARAF
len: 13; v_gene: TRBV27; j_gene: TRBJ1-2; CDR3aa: ASSFKGAVHYGYT
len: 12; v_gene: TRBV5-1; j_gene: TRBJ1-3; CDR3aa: ASSSSYDRNTIY
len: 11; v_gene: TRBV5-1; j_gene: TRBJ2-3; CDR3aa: ASGDRATDTQY
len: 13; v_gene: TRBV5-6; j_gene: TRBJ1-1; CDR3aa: ASSPWGGFDTEAF
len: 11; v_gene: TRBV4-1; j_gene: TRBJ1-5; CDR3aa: ASSPSKGEPQH
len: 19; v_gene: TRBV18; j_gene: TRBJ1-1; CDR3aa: ASSPSLGRGKTGGRNTEAF